This entry describes one TCR beta chain. V was shortened by 4 bases and J by 3 bases, with 9 bases between the two germline ends. Looked up from germline, CDR1 is SGHKS and CDR2 is YYEKEE (reference sequence). The CDR3 covers 13 residues. The sample originates from a study of T cell clones after liver transplantation. Assay: immunoSEQ multiplex PCR; the TCRdb copy retains only in-frame clones and omits some. The sample lists over 90,000 clones, about 81% occurring once. This chain joins TRBV5-5 and TRBJ2-3; D is unresolved. This material consisted of CD4+ T cells from blood, taken approximately 45 months after liver transplant. This TCR came from a human patient who received a liver transplant. The T cells may come from the graft donor. Here the CDR3 reads CASSITQTDTQYF. CDR3 DNA sequence: TGTGCCAGCAGCATAACACAAACAGATACGCAGTATTTT.